This TCR beta chain was recovered during a study of cytomegalovirus exposure and HLA in healthy donors. The study ran its PCR with 60 Vbeta and 13 Jbeta primers. In the authors' methods: Counted up in a later analysis, unique TCR beta chains came to about 80 million, with around 11 million shared. Data came from immunoSEQ multiplex PCR; TCRdb stores just in-frame clones and leaves some out. That table is the source of V, J and clone size, and D and trimming were worked out from the DNA. The data show some 170,000 clones, almost 80% seen once. V lost 5 bases and J lost 6; bases outside the gene matches: 12. Germline CDR1 and CDR2: SGHRS and YFSETQ. This CDR3 has 16 amino acids.

Sequenced material: PBMCs. J is TRBJ2-3 and V is TRBV5-1; TRBD2 agrees at 10 bases. This clonotype was obtained from a man aged 35 to 55 in good health and CMV-seropositive. CDR3 sequence: CASSGGELAGADTQYF. The CDR3 region has the DNA TGCGCCAGCAGTGGGGGTGAGCTAGCGGGAGCCGATACGCAGTATTTT.